Listed here are 23 T cell receptor beta chains from one sample, sequenced in a study of CD39 and CD103 CD8 tumor-infiltrating T cells listed by TCRdb under 2018. The library was prepared using the immunoSEQ multiplex PCR assay. TCRdb re-hosts the immuneACCESS table, in-frame sequences only. Its copies lack some clones; in the studies checked, an unresolved V gene accounts for under half of them, and the cause for the rest is not known. This sample gives roughly 3,000 clones in total; 83% of them show up just once. 20% to 25% of the sample is taken by the ten largest. The source material was CD39- CD103- CD8+ T cells sorted from the tumor. The sample's cell subset or site label, decoded: CD103-CD39- double-negative CD45RA- CD8 T cells. The receptors here all came from a human donor with head and neck squamous cell carcinoma.

This rearrangement joins TRBV2 to TRBJ2-5, with TRBD2 matching 11 bases. This CDR3 region has 15 residues. Trimming removed 5 bases from V and 4 bases from J; junction bases left unmatched: 6. Germline CDR1 and CDR2: SNHLY and FYNNEI. The CDR3 DNA reads TGTGCCAGCAGTCTCCTAGCGGGGGGAATAGAGACCCAGTACTTC. This gives the protein CASSLLAGGIETQYF. The variable domain in full, with the rest retrieved from reference TRBV2 and TRBJ2-5, is EPEVTQTPSHQVTQMGQEVILRCVPISNHLYFYWYRQILGQKVEFLVSFYNNEISEKSEIFDDQFSVERPDGSNFTLKIRSTKLEDSAMYFCASSLLAGGIETQYFGPGTRLLVL.

V and J are TRBV30 and TRBJ1-4, with D unresolved. Trimming left V 6 bases short and J 6 bases short, with 14 bases between. Germline V gene data show CDR1 as GTSNPN and CDR2 as SVGIG (reference sequence). CDR3 size: 13 residues. The CDR3 nucleotides are TGTGCCTGCGATGGGTGGGAGGATGAAAAACTGTTTTTT. It specifies CACDGWEDEKLFF.

V and J are TRBV6-1 and TRBJ1-5, with 7 bases fitting TRBD1. This CDR3 has 14 amino acids. Looked up from germline, CDR1 is MNHNS and CDR2 is SASEGT. Unmatched junction bases numbered 6, after V lost 8 bases and J lost 2 bases. CDR3 bases: TGTGCCAGCGTTGAAGACAGGGGCAATCAGCCCCAGCATTTT. The encoded protein is CASVEDRGNQPQHF.

The V and J genes are TRBV7-6 and TRBJ2-1; 7 bases map to TRBD2. CDR3 length: 16 residues. J gave up 6 bases and V 6 bases, and 14 bases lay outside the gene matches. Looked up from germline, CDR1 is SGHVS and CDR2 is FNYEAQ. The CDR3 nucleotides read TGTGCCAGCAGGCCTCCAGTGGGCGGGGGAACCAATGAGCAGTTCTTC. The encoded protein is CASRPPVGGGTNEQFF.

The CDR3 DNA reads as TGTGCCAGCAGCTTGGAACGACAAGCTACCGAAGCTTTCTTT. Translated: CASSLERQATEAFF. J is TRBJ1-1 and V is TRBV5-4; D call uncertain. CDR1 and CDR2 (germline): SGHNT, YYREEE (reference sequence). The V gene lost 0 bases and the J gene lost 8 bases, with 14 bases spanning the gap. The CDR3 totals 14 residues.

The chain recombines TRBV2 with TRBJ2-3; TRBD2 agrees at 7 bases. V lost 7 bases to trimming and J lost 2 bases; unmatched junction nucleotides: 9. CDR1 is SNHLY, CDR2 FYNNEI, per germline. This CDR3 spans 15 amino acids. CDR3 residues: CASKLGLADTDTQYF. CDR3 DNA sequence: TGTGCCAGCAAGCTTGGCCTAGCGGACACAGATACGCAGTATTTT.

The chain joins TRBV27 to TRBJ2-1; 10 bases fit TRBD2. Germline CDR1 reads MNHEY; CDR2 reads SMNVEV (reference sequence). The junction had 5 bases not matched to a gene; V was cut back by 6 bases and J by 6 bases. The CDR3 runs 14 residues. The CDR3 DNA sequence: TGTGCCAGCAGAACTAGCGGGGCTTCCAATGAGCAGTTCTTC. It encodes CASRTSGASNEQFF.

The chain joins TRBV7-9 to TRBJ2-7; a possible D gene is TRBD1 (6 bases). Germline V gives CDR1 SEHNR, CDR2 FQNEAQ (reference sequence). The germline V and J ends were trimmed by 1 base and 3 bases, with 22 bases remaining between them. This CDR3 region has 18 residues. The CDR3 sequence is CASSLEDGGRGSFYEQYF. The DNA of the CDR3 is TGTGCCAGCAGCTTAGAGGATGGAGGCAGGGGTTCTTTCTACGAGCAGTACTTC.

The chain joins TRBV5-5 to TRBJ2-3; D ambiguous. Trimming removed 4 bases at V and 4 bases at J, with 10 bases between. Germline V gives CDR1 SGHKS, CDR2 YYEKEE (reference sequence). The CDR3 has 13 amino acids. This chain's CDR3 is CASSMALPDTQYF. The CDR3 nucleotides read TGTGCCAGCAGCATGGCACTCCCAGATACGCAGTATTTT. The entire variable domain, with the rest obtained from reference TRBV5-5 and TRBJ2-3, is as follows: DAGVTQSPTHLIKTRGQQVTLRCSPISGHKSVSWYQQVLGQGPQFIFQYYEKEERGRGNFPDRFSARQFPNYSSELNVNALLLGDSALYLCASSMALPDTQYFGPGTRLTVL.

The gene calls are TRBV14 and TRBJ1-4; unclear D gene. The germline CDR1 and CDR2 sequences are SGHDN and FVKESK. This CDR3 has 15 residues. Trimming removed 0 bases from V and 5 bases from J, with 10 bases in between. In DNA, the CDR3 is TGTGCCAGCAGCCAAGAATCGTGGCTGAATGAAAAACTGTTTTTT. Protein sequence: CASSQESWLNEKLFF.

V gene TRBV27 combines with J gene TRBJ2-1, with a possible D match to TRBD2 (5 bases). This CDR3 is 16 amino acids long. Trimming took 0 bases from V and 6 from J, leaving 15 bases between them. The germline V gene encodes CDR1 MNHEY and CDR2 SMNVEV (reference sequence). CDR3 sequence reads: CASSLSEMWEPNEQFF. CDR3 nucleotides: TGTGCCAGCAGTTTATCCGAGATGTGGGAGCCCAATGAGCAGTTCTTC.

V is TRBV5-5 and J is TRBJ1-5; TRBD1 is a possible D gene (6 bases). The V end was cut by 2 bases, the J end by 4 bases, with 16 bases between. This CDR3 is built from 16 residues. CDR1 is SGHKS and CDR2 is YYEKEE in the germline V gene (reference sequence). The CDR3 loop is CASSFGAGGANQPQHF. The CDR3 DNA is TGTGCCAGCAGCTTTGGTGCTGGGGGGGCGAATCAGCCCCAGCATTTT.

This chain links TRBV9 with TRBJ2-3; D might be TRBD2 (7 bases). The ends were cut back, 0 bases at V and 2 bases at J, with 10 bases in the middle. The germline V gene has CDR1 SGDLS and CDR2 YYNGEE. There are 15 residues in the CDR3. The CDR3 protein is CASSVAAGATDTQYF. The CDR3, as DNA: TGTGCCAGCAGCGTAGCTGCGGGGGCCACAGATACGCAGTATTTT.

The chain couples TRBV7-8 to TRBJ2-7; D perhaps matches TRBD1 (6 bases). The V and J ends lost 7 bases and 3 bases respectively, with 16 bases between them. Per the germline V gene, CDR1 is SGHVS and CDR2 is FQNEAQ. The CDR3 contains 14 residues. DNA of the CDR3: TGTGCCAGCAACCCAGGGGCGAGGAGCTACGAGCAGTACTTC. This translates into CASNPGARSYEQYF. Supplemented by reference TRBV7-8 and TRBJ2-7, the full variable domain reads GAGVSQSPRYKVAKRGQDVALRCDPISGHVSLFWYQQALGQGPEFLTYFQNEAQLDKSGLPSDRFFAERPEGSVSTLKIQRTQQEDSAVYLCASNPGARSYEQYFGPGTRLTVT.

J is TRBJ1-1 and V is TRBV11-2, with D hard to call. CDR3 size: 13 residues. The germline V gene has CDR1 SGHAT and CDR2 FQNNGV. The V and J ends lost 5 bases and 3 bases respectively, with 10 bases between them. CDR3 protein: CASSPLRYTEAFF. CDR3 in DNA: TGTGCCAGCAGCCCGCTACGTTACACTGAAGCTTTCTTT.

The chain recombines TRBV9 with TRBJ2-5, with D possibly being TRBD2 (5 bases). The CDR3 sequence is 14 residues long. With 3 bases removed from V and 5 bases from J, the gap between germline ends came to 14 bases. Germline V gene lookup returns CDR1 SGDLS and CDR2 YYNGEE. DNA for the CDR3: TGTGCCAGCAGCGCCGGACTGGATCTGGAGACCCAGTACTTC. Residues: CASSAGLDLETQYF.

This chain joins TRBV30 and TRBJ2-1, with D maybe TRBD2 (5 bases). Germline values: CDR1 GTSNPN, CDR2 SVGIG (reference sequence). This CDR3 contains 13 residues. Trimming pared 5 bases from V and 7 bases from J, leaving 15 bases between. CDR3 nucleotides: TGTGCCTGGTCTGTACTGGGAGTGAATGAGCAGTTCTTC. Residues: CAWSVLGVNEQFF.

V and J are TRBV30 and TRBJ1-4, with D tentatively TRBD1 (5 bases). V shed 6 bases and J shed 8 bases, with 16 bases lying between them. This CDR3 has 13 residues. Germline CDR1 reads GTSNPN; CDR2 reads SVGIG (reference sequence). As DNA, the CDR3 is TGTGCCTGCACCGGGGGAAGAGGGGAAAAACTGTTTTTT. Its protein is CACTGGRGEKLFF.

This chain links TRBV9 with TRBJ2-7; possibly TRBD1 for D (5 bases). This CDR3 has 16 amino acids. Germline V CDR1 and CDR2: SGDLS, YYNGEE. Trimming took 0 bases from V and 4 from J, leaving 17 bases between them. DNA for the CDR3: TGTGCCAGCAGCGTAGATTGGACATCCGGGCCTTACGAGCAGTACTTC. Its protein is CASSVDWTSGPYEQYF.

The genes are TRBV30 and TRBJ2-7; 8 bases are shared with TRBD1. V lost 3 bases to trimming and J lost 3 bases; unmatched junction nucleotides: 7. CDR1 and CDR2 from the germline V gene are GTSNPN and SVGIG (reference sequence). The length of the CDR3 is 14 residues. The CDR3 DNA reads TGTGCCTGGAGCACCGGGACAGGTTTCTACGAGCAGTACTTC. This sequence encodes CAWSTGTGFYEQYF.

The chain couples TRBV7-6 to TRBJ2-3; 9 bases fit TRBD2. This CDR3 comprises 15 residues. V was pared by 5 bases and J by 5 bases, with 8 bases of the junction left unmatched. Looked up from germline, CDR1 is SGHVS and CDR2 is FNYEAQ. The CDR3 loop reads CASSTRGSGGDTQYF. The CDR3 DNA is TGTGCCAGCAGCACCCGGGGTAGCGGGGGAGATACGCAGTATTTT.

The gene calls are TRBV6-4 and TRBJ2-3; D is possibly TRBD1 (6 bases). The CDR3 runs 16 residues. The germline gives CDR1 MRHNA, CDR2 SNTAGT. The V and J ends lost 0 bases and 1 base respectively, with 11 bases between them. CDR3 in amino acids: CASSDSRGAGTDTQYF. Written as DNA, the CDR3 is TGTGCCAGCAGTGACTCCAGGGGCGCGGGCACAGATACGCAGTATTTT.

Notes on this clone: Other nucleotide sequences in the sample specify the same CDR3. The V call is TRBV29-1, the J call TRBJ1-1, with D unresolved. The CDR3 totals 13 residues. CDR1 is SQVTM, CDR2 ANQGSEA, per germline. Trimming stripped 3 bases from V and 3 bases from J, with 11 bases between. The chain's CDR3 is CSVDRQGHTEAFF. For the CDR3, the DNA is TGCAGCGTTGACCGACAAGGTCACACTGAAGCTTTCTTT.